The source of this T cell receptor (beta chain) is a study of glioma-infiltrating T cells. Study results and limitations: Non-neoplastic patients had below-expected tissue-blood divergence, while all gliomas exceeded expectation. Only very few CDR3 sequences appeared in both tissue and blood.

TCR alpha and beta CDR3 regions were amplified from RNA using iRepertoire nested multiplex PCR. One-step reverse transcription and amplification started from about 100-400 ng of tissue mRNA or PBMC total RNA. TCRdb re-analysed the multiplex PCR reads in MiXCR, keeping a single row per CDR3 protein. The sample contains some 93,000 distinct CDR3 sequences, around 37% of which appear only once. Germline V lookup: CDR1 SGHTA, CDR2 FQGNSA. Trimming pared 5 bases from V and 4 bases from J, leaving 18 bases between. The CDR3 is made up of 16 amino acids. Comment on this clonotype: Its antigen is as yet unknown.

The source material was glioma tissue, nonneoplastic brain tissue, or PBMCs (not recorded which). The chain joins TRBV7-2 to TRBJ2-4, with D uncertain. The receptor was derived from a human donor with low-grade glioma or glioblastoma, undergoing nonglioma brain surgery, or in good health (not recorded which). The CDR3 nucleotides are TGTGCCAGCAGCGAGCCTCTCTGGATACCAAAAAACATTCAGTACTTC. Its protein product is CASSEPLWIPKNIQYF.